This T cell receptor (beta chain) was obtained from a study of identical twins. General study points: Excess sharing between twins was weaker in beta out-of-frame sequences. Abundant cord blood beta clonotypes carried fewer insertions; memory repertoires showed none.

A note on this clonotype: What it recognizes is unknown.

CDR3 length: 16 residues. V dropped 4 bases and J dropped 10; count of bases not matched to a gene: 15. CDR1 SQVTM and CDR2 ANQGSEA come from the germline V gene. A universal primer site came from template switching; cDNA carried unique molecular identifiers. TCRdb reprocessed the 5' RACE reads via MiXCR and lists one record per CDR3 protein. The top ten hold roughly 3.6% of the sample, which has about 260,000 distinct CDR3 sequences, about 7.3% seen once. These data were likewise used in another study, on yellow fever vaccine responses in identical twins. From that second work: Among the twins, the vaccine T cell response reportedly seemed partly convergent and partly personalized.

Sample: memory (CD45RO+) T cells sorted from blood. This clonotype originated in a woman under 30 in good health. The chain joins TRBV29-1 to TRBJ2-1, with 11 nucleotides matching TRBD2. In DNA form, the CDR3 reads TGCAGCGTTGTGCTAGCGGGAGGCCTACCAGGAGGCGAGCAGTTCTTC. It yields the protein CSVVLAGGLPGGEQFF.